This TCR beta chain was captured by sequencing in a study of T cell responses to AZD1222 COVID-19 vaccine. Comments on this clone: Antigen specificity is unknown.

Profiled with immunoSEQ multiplex PCR; TCRdb holds only in-frame clones, not every one. The sample records tens of thousands of clones, roughly 80% being singletons. General observations from the study: The span of vaccine-associated CD4 TCRs extended across spike, with dominance at 160-218 and 743-854. Only after the peak T cell response were repertoires sampled.

Germline values: CDR1 LGHDT, CDR2 YNNKEL (reference sequence). This CDR3 contains 16 residues. V lost 2 bases, J lost 4 bases, and 17 bases lay in between. This sample comprised peripheral blood, obtained on day 0 of AZD1222 vaccination. This chain joins TRBV3-1 (or the pseudogene TRBV3-2) and TRBJ1-2, with D tentatively TRBD1 (6 bases). This receptor was identified in an adult in good health. This chain's CDR3 is CASSQYAGTLVYGYTF. CDR3 nucleotide sequence: TGTGCCAGCAGCCAATATGCCGGGACACTTGTCTATGGCTACACCTTC.